Listed below are T cell receptor beta chains from one sample, sequenced in a study of OX40 agonist ivuxolimab in advanced cancers. Using immunoSEQ multiplex PCR, the repertoire was profiled, and TCRdb retains in-frame clones only, with some absent. The table records approximately 70,000 clones, roughly 88% of them present only once. The sample here was CD4+ or CD8+ T cells sorted from blood, taken in a trial of the OX40 agonist ivuxolimab. The receptor source for this set is an adult with an advanced solid tumor such as melanoma, head and neck, liver or kidney cancer. Each CDR3 is given with its conserved first and last residue. A row's size may be missing; if present it is once, few, many or a size class.

V: TRBV19; size: NA; CDR3: CASSIDPVDRPNQPQHF
V: TRBV20-1; size: NA; CDR3: CSASGETQYF
V: TRBV28; size: NA; CDR3: CASSLTGELVYGYTF
V: TRBV5-4; size: NA; CDR3: CASSLAPGGANYGYTF
V: TRBV7-3; size: NA; CDR3: CASSLREGATTEAFF
V: TRBV6-1; size: NA; CDR3: CASSQSQGIRTFF
V: TRBV6-6; size: NA; CDR3: CASSYDRATEAFF
V: TRBV6-6; size: NA; CDR3: CASRLGTGELFF
V: TRBV28; size: NA; CDR3: CASSPQGWGQKNTGELFF
V: TRBV5-6; size: NA; CDR3: CASSLDGRNYGYTF
V: TRBV2; size: NA; CDR3: CASALADTQYF
V: TRBV5-8; size: NA; CDR3: CASTGTGGSETQYF
V: TRBV6-1; size: NA; CDR3: CASNPTGNGETQYF
V: TRBV11-2; size: NA; CDR3: CASSPIARDTKNYEQYF
V: TRBV6-5; size: NA; CDR3: CASTPRWESEQYF
V: TRBV5-4; size: NA; CDR3: CATSKDRDWTF
V: TRBV4-2; size: NA; CDR3: CASSPRVSGELFF
V: TRBV5-8; size: NA; CDR3: CASSLNSLSYEQYF
V: TRBV4-3; size: NA; CDR3: CASSQNSGEGIGEKLFF
V: TRBV5-1; size: NA; CDR3: CASSLGAPGGETQYF
V: TRBV9; size: NA; CDR3: CASSVNVYNEQFF
V: TRBV2; size: NA; CDR3: CASTASEVGSGQPQHF
V: TRBV18; size: NA; CDR3: CASSDFKQGTSNQPQHF
V: TRBV15; size: NA; CDR3: CATSRGGTGGIYGYTF
V: TRBV7-9; size: NA; CDR3: CASSLSVAFF
V: TRBV28; size: NA; CDR3: CASSSLVTEAFF
V: TRBV6-1; size: few; CDR3: CASSEMLQGTYEQYF
V: TRBV7-3; size: NA; CDR3: CASSFLAGGTDTQYF
V: TRBV11-2; size: NA; CDR3: CASSLDPLAPLAYF
V: TRBV6-1; size: once; CDR3: CASKERANGNQPQHF
V: TRBV28; size: NA; CDR3: CASSQGLAGGLAKNIQYF
V: TRBV19; size: NA; CDR3: CASSVQQGAGNQPQHF